The 22 T cell receptor beta chains below were found in one sample sequenced in a study of read filtering for tumor transcriptome and immune sequencing. From roughly 390 ng of RNA, a library with molecular barcoded alpha/delta and beta/gamma adaptors was made. MiXCR was run by TCRdb on the reads, yielding one entry per CDR3 protein. The sample has around 60,000 distinct CDR3 sequences, around 21% seen once. Sequenced material: a population of CD138-negative cells sorted from bone marrow. Every receptor here comes from a donor aged 40 or older with multiple myeloma.

The sample holds many counts of this clonotype. The CDR3 ends on some other residue instead of the conserved phenylalanine or tryptophan, so this is likely a read error. Because the CDR3's place on the DNA is in doubt, the DNA is left out and the CDR3 is given as listed by TCRdb. The V call is TRBV7-9, the J call TRBJ1-1; no DNA check was done on the table's D call, TRBD1. CDR1 and CDR2 (germline): SEHNR, FQNEAQ (reference sequence). The CDR3 length is 11 residues, termini included. CDR3 region: CASRLDRGRTS.

This clonotype was detected many times. This chain links TRBV10-2 with TRBJ2-7; D possibly corresponds to TRBD1 (6 bases). This CDR3 is 13 amino acids long. The germline V gene encodes CDR1 WSHSY and CDR2 SAAADI. With 6 bases removed from V and 0 bases from J, the gap between germline ends came to 9 bases. Written as DNA, the CDR3 is TGCGCCAGCAGAGGGACACGCTCCTACGAGCAGTACTTC. It codes for CASRGTRSYEQYF.

This clonotype was observed many times. The CDR3 bases are TGTGCCAGCAGCTTAGGGCAGCCAGGATGGTTCTTC. Amino acids: CASSLGQPGWFF. The V call is TRBV11-2, the J call TRBJ2-1; D unclear. The CDR3 has 12 residues. V was shortened by 1 base and J by 15 bases, with 13 bases between the two germline ends. In germline, CDR1 is SGHAT, CDR2 FQNNGV.

This clonotype has a count of ten or more. The chain recombines TRBV5-1 with TRBJ1-1, with D possibly being TRBD1 (5 bases). Trimming removed 4 bases from V and 2 bases from J, with 12 bases in between. CDR3 length equals 14 residues. Germline-derived CDR1 and CDR2 are SGHRS and YFSETQ. The DNA for the CDR3 is TGCGCCAGCAGCCTGACTACAGGAAACACTGAAGCTTTCTTT. Translation: CASSLTTGNTEAFF.

As regards this clonotype: A single base separates this from a much larger clone, so it may be a read error. The gene calls are TRBV7-8 and TRBJ2-3; TRBD2 might be the D (5 bases). The CDR3 spans 19 residues. Germline assignment: CDR1 SGHVS and CDR2 FQNEAQ. CDR3 nucleotides: TGTGCCAGCAGCTTAAAAGGGTGGAGCGGCCGTTCTAGCACAGATTCGCAGTATTTT. Translation: CASSLKGWSGRSSTDSQYF.

In this sample, this clonotype turned up many times. The chain carries TRBV10-2 and TRBJ2-7, with 7 nucleotides matching TRBD2. The CDR3 is 16 amino acids. CDR1 is WSHSY and CDR2 is SAAADI in the germline V gene. Losses at the gene ends were 3 bases for V and 0 bases for J; bases not matched to a gene: 8. The CDR3 nucleotides read TGCGCCAGCAGTGATTTCGGGAGGCCCGGCTCCTACGAGCAGTACTTC. Translating gives CASSDFGRPGSYEQYF.

This clonotype was recorded many times. The rearrangement links TRBV3-1 to TRBJ2-7; D unclear. V was trimmed by 5 bases and J by 0 bases, leaving 2 bases between them. The CDR3 consists of 11 residues. Germline values: CDR1 LGHDT, CDR2 YNNKEL (reference sequence). The CDR3 DNA sequence: TGTGCCAGCAGCAACTCCTACGAGCAGTACTTC. This sequence encodes CASSNSYEQYF.

The V and J genes are TRBV7-9 and TRBJ2-1; no reliable D call. The CDR3 extends over 13 amino acids. V was clipped by 7 bases and J by 9 bases, with 16 bases between them. Germline V lookup: CDR1 SEHNR, CDR2 FQNEAQ (reference sequence). The CDR3: CASNAASLGEQFF. The CDR3 nucleotides read TGTGCCAGCAACGCCGCGTCCCTAGGTGAGCAGTTCTTC. Full variable domain (outside the CDR3, taken from reference TRBV7-9 and TRBJ2-1): DTGVSQNPRHKITKRGQNVTFRCDPISEHNRLYWYRQTLGQGPEFLTYFQNEAQLEKSRLLSDRFSAERPKGSFSTLEIQRTEQGDSAMYLCASNAASLGEQFFGPGTRLTVL.

The chain couples TRBV12-3 or TRBV12-4 to TRBJ1-1; no firm D call. CDR3 length: 13 amino acids. V was trimmed by 0 bases and J by 0 bases, leaving 2 bases between them. The CDR3 nucleotides read TGTGCCAGCAGTTTAGCTGTGAACACTGAAGCTTTCTTT. Translated, it gives CASSLAVNTEAFF.

A note on this clonotype: This may arise from a read error, as a much more abundant clone is one base away. This chain joins TRBV4-1 and TRBJ2-1; D gene ambiguous. Germline V gives CDR1 MGHRA, CDR2 YSYEKL. The CDR3 extends over 15 amino acids. CDR3 sequence: CAISQDAVPYNEQFF. CDR3 DNA: TGCGCCATCAGCCAAGATGCCGTACCCTACAATGAGCAGTTCTTC.

This clonotype was seen more than once but under ten times. The V call is TRBV20-1, the J call TRBJ2-3; D unclear. The CDR3 has 14 amino acids. Trimming left V 4 bases short and J 8 bases short, with 19 bases between. CDR1 is DFQATT and CDR2 is SNEGSKA in the germline V gene (reference sequence). Written as DNA, the CDR3 is TGCAGTGCTACAAACCCAACAATCCCTCGTACGCAGTATTTT. Translating it yields CSATNPTIPRTQYF.

This clonotype was picked up many times. This chain uses TRBV20-1 with TRBJ2-3, with TRBD2 as a possible D gene (5 bases). Germline CDR1 reads DFQATT; CDR2 reads SNEGSKA (reference sequence). CDR3 length: 13 residues. With 6 bases removed from V and 2 bases from J, the gap between germline ends came to 12 bases. The CDR3 spells CSAERLPTDTQYF. CDR3 nucleotides: TGCAGTGCGGAACGACTACCCACAGATACGCAGTATTTT.

In its sample, this clonotype was seen many times. The chain recombines TRBV5-1 with TRBJ2-1; a possible D gene is TRBD2 (7 bases). CDR3 size: 14 residues. V was pared by 2 bases and J by 6 bases, with 12 bases between. From germline, CDR1 is SGHRS and CDR2 YFSETQ. This chain's CDR3 is CASSLGGAGNEQFF. The CDR3 DNA reads as TGCGCCAGCAGCTTAGGGGGGGCTGGCAATGAGCAGTTCTTC.

Ten or more counts support this clonotype. The chain links TRBV5-6 to TRBJ2-1; 7 bases agree with TRBD1. The length of the CDR3 is 14 residues. J was trimmed by 6 bases and V by 4 bases; bases with no gene match: 7. Looked up from germline, CDR1 is SGHDT and CDR2 is YYEEEE. The CDR3 region is CASSRVPGGNEQFF. For the CDR3, the DNA is TGTGCCAGCAGCAGGGTGCCAGGGGGCAATGAGCAGTTCTTC. The whole variable domain, filled in from reference TRBV5-6 and TRBJ2-1, reads DAGVTQSPTHLIKTRGQQVTLRCSPKSGHDTVSWYQQALGQGPQFIFQYYEEEERQRGNFPDRFSGHQFPNYSSELNVNALLLGDSALYLCASSRVPGGNEQFFGPGTRLTVL.

This clonotype was seen many times. The chain is built from TRBV6-1 and TRBJ2-7; the match to TRBD1 covers 9 bases. Germline CDR1 and CDR2: MNHNS and SASEGT. V lost 8 bases, J lost 2 bases, and 7 bases stayed unmatched. CDR3 length: 14 residues. The CDR3 DNA is TGTGCCAGCCTTGACCGGGACAGGGCCTACGAGCAGTACTTC. As protein: CASLDRDRAYEQYF.

At least ten counts were recorded for this clonotype. The gene calls are TRBV19 and TRBJ2-7; D ambiguous. Germline V gene lookup returns CDR1 LNHDA and CDR2 SQIVND (reference sequence). The ends were cut back, 9 bases at V and 5 bases at J, with 20 bases in the middle. The CDR3 is 14 amino acids. The CDR3 DNA sequence: TGTGCCAGCTCCCTGGTCGGCCGCGCGAACGAGCAGTACTTC. This translates into CASSLVGRANEQYF.

This clonotype was picked up many times. The J gene is TRBJ1-1, the V gene TRBV3-1; D is ambiguous. Germline CDR1 LGHDT, CDR2 YNNKEL (reference sequence). V was cut by 0 bases and J by 0 bases, with 11 bases left in between. This CDR3 region has 16 residues. The CDR3 nucleotides read TGTGCCAGCAGCCAAGATTCCGGGCCTATGAACACTGAAGCTTTCTTT. Its translation is CASSQDSGPMNTEAFF.

Points on this clonotype: A read error is possible here, since a much larger clone lies one base away. The J gene is TRBJ2-3, the V gene TRBV20-1; 7 nucleotides match TRBD2. CDR3 length: 13 amino acids. The trim removed 1 base at V and 10 bases at J, leaving 8 bases unmatched. CDR1 is DFQATT and CDR2 is SNEGSKA in the germline V gene (reference sequence). For the CDR3, the DNA is TGCAGTGCTAGAGGACTAGCAAGGCATGCGCAGTATTTT. It encodes CSARGLARHAQYF.

This clonotype has a count of ten or more. The J gene is TRBJ2-1, the V gene TRBV6-2 or TRBV6-3, with D unresolved. The CDR3 is made up of 17 amino acids. The ends were cut back, 4 bases at V and 0 bases at J, with 16 bases in the middle. CDR1 and CDR2 (germline): MNHEY, SVGEGT. Here the CDR3 reads CASSSPSRAVSYNEQFF. The CDR3 nucleotides read TGTGCCAGCAGTTCACCGAGTCGGGCTGTCTCCTACAATGAGCAGTTCTTC.

The chain uses TRBV12-3 or TRBV12-4 and TRBJ2-4; D is perhaps TRBD2 (6 bases). Trimming removed 8 bases from V and 0 bases from J, with 14 bases in between. The CDR3 runs to 15 residues. The CDR3, as DNA: TGTGCCAGCGGCGGGAATTGGTCAGCCAAAAACATTCAGTACTTC. Its translation is CASGGNWSAKNIQYF.

DNA for the CDR3: TGTGCCAGCTCACCGGGACTAGCGGGGGTTTCAGATACGCAGTATTTT. It yields the protein CASSPGLAGVSDTQYF. The rearrangement links TRBV18 to TRBJ2-3; 14 nucleotides align to TRBD2. Germline V gene sequence: CDR1 KGHSH, CDR2 LQKENI. V lost 3 bases and J lost 4; bases outside the gene matches: 3. The length of the CDR3 is 16 residues.

Turning to this clonotype: Being one base from a much bigger clone, this may be a read error. This rearrangement joins TRBV20-1 to TRBJ2-7, with 8 positions matching TRBD2. The CDR3 is made up of 15 amino acids. Germline lookup yields CDR1 DFQATT and CDR2 SNEGSKA (reference sequence). V lost 0 bases and J lost 4; bases outside the gene matches: 8. This chain's CDR3 is CSARDMGTGGYEQYF. The CDR3 nucleotides read TGCAGTGCTAGAGATATGGGAACGGGGGGGTACGAGCAGTACTTC.